The clone carrying this TCR beta chain turned up a few times. These data originate in a study of shared clonotypes between healthy human individuals. The overall study: A donor's plate count was three for CD4 naive and three for CD4 memory; CD8 naive had two and CD8 memory one.

The V end lost 4 bases, the J end lost 4 bases, and 19 bases lay between the germline ends. This CDR3 has 16 residues. CDR1 is MDHEN, CDR2 SYDVKM, per germline. Only in-frame clones appear in the TCRdb table, and some are missing; sequencing was by immunoSEQ multiplex PCR. Of approximately 2.1 million clones detected, roughly 93% appear once; the ten largest clones hold approximately 0.4%. Nashville, Tennessee was home to all donors, each a Caucasian adult. The sequenced sample was naive CD4+ T cells from PBMCs. Regarding subset: CD45RA+ positively selected. This clonotype was sampled from a man aged 18 to 29 in good health. Some clones in this sample may be carry-over from other donors' samples. This sequence joins TRBV28 and TRBJ1-1; D is unclear. CDR3 sequence: CASSSQALISPTEAFF. CDR3 bases: TGTGCCAGCAGTTCCCAAGCGCTAATCTCACCCACTGAAGCTTTCTTT.